These T cell receptor beta chains were read from a single sample in a study of cytomegalovirus exposure and HLA in healthy donors. Measured with immunoSEQ multiplex PCR; TCRdb has only the in-frame clones, and not every one. Of approximately 160,000 clones listed, more than 65% were seen once; the top ten hold approximately 1.6%. The source material was PBMCs. The receptors were sampled from a woman aged 30 to 39 in good health and CMV-seronegative. Both conserved end residues are part of each CDR3. A D gene is named only where the DNA matches it firmly. Some rows have no size entry. The others give once, few or many, or a class for an expanded clone.

j_gene,v_gene,abundance,d_gene,CDR3nt,CDR3aa
TRBJ2-7,TRBV28,NA,TRBD2,TGTGCCAGCAGAACCTTCGGGGGGGGCGAGCAGTACTTC,CASRTFGGGEQYF
TRBJ2-3,TRBV9,once,TRBD2,TGTGCCAGCAGCGTCCAGACTAGCGGACCCACAGATACGCAGTATTTT,CASSVQTSGPTDTQYF
TRBJ2-7,TRBV30,NA,NA,TGTGCCTGGAGTGTCCGCGCAAAACCCTACGAGCAGTACTTC,CAWSVRAKPYEQYF
TRBJ2-6,TRBV19,NA,NA,TGTGCCAGCCGGTACCACTCTGGGGCCAACGTCCTGACTTTC,CASRYHSGANVLTF
TRBJ2-2,TRBV29-1,NA,NA,TGCAGCGGGGCAGAGCACGCGAACACCGGGGAGCTGTTTTTT,CSGAEHANTGELFF
TRBJ1-4,TRBV19,NA,TRBD1,TGTGCCAGTAGTAACACAGGGGGGTATGAAAAACTGTTTTTT,CASSNTGGYEKLFF
TRBJ2-3,TRBV7-6,NA,TRBD2,TGTGCCAGCAGCTTAGGTCTAGCGGGATATCGAATGGATACGCAGTATTTT,CASSLGLAGYRMDTQYF
TRBJ2-1,TRBV27,NA,TRBD2,TGTGCCAGCAGTTTGGTGGCGGCGGGAGGGATATACAATGAGCAGTTCTTC,CASSLVAAGGIYNEQFF
TRBJ1-1,TRBV7-9,NA,NA,TGTTCCAGCAGCTTATTCGCCCGTACGGGTTCGCAACCTGAAGCTTTCTTT,CSSSLFARTGSQPEAFF
TRBJ2-1,TRBV6-6,few,NA,TGTGCCAGCAGGTACCCCGACAGGCCAGCGGGGAATGAGCAGTTCTTC,CASRYPDRPAGNEQFF
TRBJ1-1,TRBV7-3,few,NA,TGTGCCAGCAGCGCCGGGGAGCACACTGAAGCTTTCTTT,CASSAGEHTEAFF
TRBJ2-3,TRBV5-1,NA,NA,TGCGCCAGCAGACTTTCCCCAAGCACAGATACGCAGTATTTT,CASRLSPSTDTQYF
TRBJ2-1,TRBV7-3,NA,TRBD2,TGTGCCAGCAGCTTAGCGGGGGGGCGCTACAATGAGCAGTTCTTC,CASSLAGGRYNEQFF
TRBJ1-2,TRBV6-5,NA,NA,TGTGCCAGCAGTTACGTTGGGGGGGCGAGCTGGGGCTACACCTTC,CASSYVGGASWGYTF
TRBJ1-6,TRBV4-1,few,NA,TGCGCCAGCAGCCAACCCGGCAGGGGAAAAAATTCACCCCTCCACTTT,CASSQPGRGKNSPLHF
TRBJ2-5,TRBV19,few,NA,TGTGCCAGTAGTACAGCAGGGAGGTCAGAGACCCAGTACTTC,CASSTAGRSETQYF
TRBJ1-1,TRBV18,NA,NA,TGTGCCAGCTCAAACAGGGACACTGAAGCTTTCTTT,CASSNRDTEAFF
TRBJ2-7,TRBV6-6,NA,TRBD2,TGTGCCAGCAGTCCGCAGCGGGAGTCATACGAGCAGTACTTC,CASSPQRESYEQYF
TRBJ2-1,TRBV4-2,NA,NA,TGTGCCAGCAGCCAAGGGACAGTAGGGAATGAGCAGTTCTTC,CASSQGTVGNEQFF
TRBJ2-3,TRBV5-8,NA,NA,TGTGCCAGCAGCTTGAGAGGGAGCACAGATACGCAGTATTTT,CASSLRGSTDTQYF
TRBJ2-3,TRBV7-8,NA,TRBD2,TGTGCCAGCAGCTTAGAGGGGGGACTAGCGGGAGAGGGAGTCACAGATACGCAGTATTTT,CASSLEGGLAGEGVTDTQYF
TRBJ2-1,TRBV6-5,NA,TRBD2,TGTGCCAGCAGTACTAGCGCCAATGAGCAGTTCTTC,CASSTSANEQFF
TRBJ2-5,TRBV6-6,NA,TRBD2,TGTGCCAGCAGTTACTTACTAGCGGGGGGGCTTGAGTACTTC,CASSYLLAGGLEYF